Detailed here is one T cell receptor beta chain. No antigen is known for it. There are 17 residues in the CDR3. Germline-derived CDR1 and CDR2 are KGHSY and FQNENV. Germline trimming cut 2 bases from V and 0 bases from J; bases unmatched to any gene: 7. Profiling relied on immunoSEQ multiplex PCR, and the TCRdb table lists in-frame clones only, not all of them. The sample includes about 4,700 clones, about 65% of them seen just once. This record belongs to a study of coeliac disease. Study findings and constraints: Known gliadin-specific TRB sequences: about 55% of the 18 coeliac samples, only 1 of 6 controls.

Sequencing was performed on lamina propria lymphocytes from the gut. The clonotype originates from a woman in her 70s with celiac disease. V gene TRBV16 combines with J gene TRBJ1-3; the match to TRBD1 covers 7 bases. Here the CDR3 DNA reads TGTGCCAGCAGCCAAAGGGGGACAGCAAGCTCTGGAAACACCATATATTTT. Amino acid sequence: CASSQRGTASSGNTIYF.